This T cell receptor (beta chain) emerged from a study of blood T cell repertoires in COVID-19. Generated by immunoSEQ multiplex PCR, the TCRdb table keeps only in-frame clones and is missing some. In the table there are approximately 450,000 clones, nearly 90% of which are singletons. The V gene's germline CDR1 is GTSNPN and CDR2 SVGIG (reference sequence). V lost 2 bases, J lost 0 bases, and 2 bases stayed unmatched. This CDR3 is built from 14 residues. Material for sequencing was PBMCs or T cells enriched from blood (not recorded which). The receptor comes from a woman aged 18 to 35 with acute COVID-19. The chain employs TRBV30 and TRBJ1-1; 8 bases fit TRBD1. CDR3 residues: CAWSRTGLNTEAFF. DNA for the CDR3: TGTGCCTGGAGTCGGACAGGGTTGAACACTGAAGCTTTCTTT.